These 24 T cell receptor beta chains came from one sample sequenced in a study of human T cells and chemical hapten exposure (dated by TCRdb to the early 2020s). Library method: RACE. Sequencing was performed on a NextSeq 500. In-frame beta chains were kept once TCRdb had trimmed the public reads at Q25 with fastp and called clones with MiXCR. Under each unique CDR3 protein, matching rows form one entry showing the most common genes and DNA. In this sample the table shows about 260,000 distinct CDR3 sequences, approximately 8.6% of which occur a single time. The ten largest clones represent 2.3% of the sample. The time point tag for this specimen amounts to: pre-sensitization, week 0. The treatment or condition label here, explained by the study, means: therapeutic diphenylcyclopropenone sensitization with weekly scalp DPC. Sequenced here: whole blood, sampled in connection with sensitization to the hapten diphenylcyclopropenone (DPC). These receptors originate from a woman between 40 and 55 years old with alopecia areata. Some clones in this sample may be carry-over from other donors' samples.

V is TRBV11-3 and J is TRBJ2-1; D not certain. V lost 0 bases and J lost 4, with 10 bases in between. Germline-derived CDR1 and CDR2 are SGHNT and YENEEA. The CDR3 runs to 15 residues. The CDR3 nucleotides read TGTGCCAGCAGCTTAGATTGCATGCCGTACAATGAGCAGTTCTTC. Encoded protein: CASSLDCMPYNEQFF.

This clonotype was observed a few times. The rearrangement joins TRBV7-2 to TRBJ1-5; 10 positions match TRBD1. The V and J ends lost 4 bases and 6 bases, in that order; junction bases with no gene match: 6. The CDR3 is 15 amino acids. CDR1 and CDR2 from the germline V gene are SGHTA and FQGNSA. The DNA for the CDR3 is TGTGCCAGCAGCTCGGGACAGGGGTTTAGTCAGCCCCAGCATTTT. Protein product: CASSSGQGFSQPQHF. Full variable domain (remainder filled in from reference TRBV7-2 and TRBJ1-5): GAGVSQSPSNKVTEKGKDVELRCDPISGHTALYWYRQSLGQGLEFLIYFQGNSAPDKSGLPSDRFSAERTGGSVSTLTIQRTQQEDSAVYLCASSSGQGFSQPQHFGDGTRLSIL.

This clonotype was counted only a few times. The V and J genes are TRBV24-1 and TRBJ2-1; 7 bases fit TRBD2. This CDR3 has 17 residues. CDR1 is KGHDR, CDR2 SFDVKD, per germline. The J segment lost 0 bases and the V segment lost 6 bases, leaving 10 bases of the junction unmatched. CDR3 sequence (DNA): TGTGCCACCAGTCCGGGGGGAAGGAGTAGCTCCTACAATGAGCAGTTCTTC. It codes for CATSPGGRSSSYNEQFF.

This clonotype was observed at least ten times. V gene TRBV7-2 combines with J gene TRBJ1-6, with 8 bases lining up with TRBD1. Germline lookup yields CDR1 SGHTA and CDR2 FQGNSA. Trimming at V came to 4 bases and at J to 8 bases, leaving 4 bases not matched to a gene. The CDR3 length is 14 residues. The CDR3 sequence: CASSSRGQYSPLHF. CDR3 coding DNA: TGTGCCAGCAGCTCCAGGGGGCAATATTCACCCCTCCACTTT.

This clonotype was seen only a few times. The chain joins TRBV5-4 to TRBJ2-3; no definite D call. V was trimmed by 0 bases and J by 4 bases, leaving 9 bases between them. The germline gives CDR1 SGHNT, CDR2 YYREEE (reference sequence). This CDR3 region has 14 residues. DNA for the CDR3: TGTGCCAGCAGCTTGGCCGTATATCCAGATACGCAGTATTTT. This gives the protein CASSLAVYPDTQYF. The variable domain in full, with the rest retrieved from reference TRBV5-4 and TRBJ2-3, is ETGVTQSPTHLIKTRGQQVTLRCSSQSGHNTVSWYQQALGQGPQFIFQYYREEENGRGNFPPRFSGLQFPNYSSELNVNALELDDSALYLCASSLAVYPDTQYFGPGTRLTVL.

The chain has TRBV12-3 or TRBV12-4 and TRBJ2-4; 11 bases match TRBD1. The CDR3 length is 13 residues. V lost 6 bases to trimming and J lost 9 bases; unmatched junction nucleotides: 4. CDR3 protein: CASRSGQGGIQYF. In DNA form, the CDR3 reads TGTGCCAGCAGATCGGGACAGGGGGGCATTCAGTACTTC.

The sample holds a few counts of this clonotype. The genes are TRBV2 and TRBJ2-3; D unresolved. The CDR3 contains 13 residues. CDR1 SNHLY and CDR2 FYNNEI come from the germline V gene. The V gene lost 4 bases and the J gene lost 6 bases, with 11 bases spanning the gap. CDR3 DNA sequence: TGTGCCAGCAGTGGGCTCCTAATTGATACGCAGTATTTT. Translation: CASSGLLIDTQYF.

This chain joins TRBV18 and TRBJ1-6; no clear D gene. CDR3 length: 15 residues. Trimming shortened V by 4 bases and J by 5 bases, and 12 bases separated the two germline ends. Germline V gene sequence: CDR1 KGHSH, CDR2 LQKENI. The CDR3 DNA is TGTGCCAGCTCACAACGGACCAAGGATAATTCACCCCTCCACTTT. The encoded protein is CASSQRTKDNSPLHF.

The chain combines TRBV6-5 with TRBJ2-7; the match to TRBD1 covers 8 bases. The germline gives CDR1 MNHEY, CDR2 SVGAGI. The CDR3 spans 15 residues. V gave up 3 bases and J gave up 3 bases; unmatched junction bases: 7. For the CDR3, the DNA is TGTGCCAGCAGTTATTCGGCAGGGGGCTACTACGAGCAGTACTTC. It encodes CASSYSAGGYYEQYF.

The table lists this clonotype with many counts. The V gene is TRBV27, the J gene TRBJ2-7; 8 positions match TRBD1. Losses at the gene ends were 3 bases for V and 3 bases for J; bases not matched to a gene: 7. This CDR3 contains 15 residues. CDR1 and CDR2 (germline): MNHEY, SMNVEV (reference sequence). CDR3 residues: CASSFYPGTGYEQYF. CDR3 DNA: TGTGCCAGCAGTTTCTACCCTGGGACAGGCTACGAGCAGTACTTC.

This clonotype was seen a handful of times. V and J are TRBV7-6 and TRBJ2-2, with D tentatively TRBD2 (5 bases). Germline values: CDR1 SGHVS, CDR2 FNYEAQ. V lost 1 base, J lost 0 bases, and 9 bases lay in between. The CDR3 has 16 amino acids. The chain's CDR3 is CASSLVAGANTGELFF. The DNA of the CDR3 is TGTGCCAGCAGCTTAGTGGCGGGTGCGAACACCGGGGAGCTGTTTTTT.

The CDR3 region is CASSQRAGNQPQHF. DNA of the CDR3: TGTGCCAGCAGCCAACGAGCCGGCAATCAGCCCCAGCATTTT. The genes are TRBV3-1 and TRBJ1-5, with D unresolved. Germline-derived CDR1 and CDR2 are LGHDT and YNNKEL (reference sequence). CDR3 length: 14 amino acids. V dropped 2 bases and J dropped 2 bases, with 7 bases sitting between them.

For the CDR3, the DNA is TGTGCCAGCAGCGCACTAGCGGGAGATAGTGAGCAGTTCTTC. It yields the protein CASSALAGDSEQFF. The J gene is TRBJ2-1, the V gene TRBV28; 11 bases fit TRBD2. The CDR3 covers 14 residues. Germline CDR1 MDHEN, CDR2 SYDVKM. J gave up 9 bases and V 6 bases, and 7 bases lay outside the gene matches.

This clonotype came up a few times. The V and J genes are TRBV14 and TRBJ2-7, with D perhaps assigned TRBD1 or TRBD2 (5 bases each). The ends were cut back, 5 bases at V and 2 bases at J, with 22 bases in the middle. This CDR3 has 17 residues. In germline, CDR1 is SGHDN, CDR2 FVKESK. CDR3 region: CASSSRNGALPTYEQYF. For the CDR3, the DNA is TGTGCCAGCAGCTCCAGAAACGGGGCCTTACCCACCTACGAGCAGTACTTC.

V gene TRBV27 combines with J gene TRBJ2-4, with 7 bases aligning to TRBD2. The germline V gene encodes CDR1 MNHEY and CDR2 SMNVEV (reference sequence). This CDR3 is built from 16 residues. Trimming at V came to 2 bases and at J to 13 bases, leaving 17 bases not matched to a gene. CDR3 nucleotides: TGTGCCAGCAGTTTAATGGGTATCGGTCGGGGGGAGGCCCAGTACTTC. This sequence encodes CASSLMGIGRGEAQYF.

This clonotype was counted ten times or more. The gene calls are TRBV3-1 and TRBJ1-1, with D hard to call. CDR1 LGHDT and CDR2 YNNKEL come from the germline V gene (reference sequence). The V and J ends lost 2 bases and 6 bases respectively, with 16 bases between them. The CDR3 is 15 residues long. CDR3 DNA: TGTGCCAGCAGCCAAAGTGGGAGCCACCAACCTGAAGCTTTCTTT. Protein sequence: CASSQSGSHQPEAFF.

This clonotype was recorded many times. The chain recombines TRBV7-2 with TRBJ1-2; the D gene is possibly TRBD1 (5 bases). Trimming took 8 bases from V and 2 from J, leaving 12 bases between them. Per germline, CDR1 SGHTA and CDR2 FQGNSA. The length of the CDR3 is 13 residues. CDR3 DNA sequence: TGTGCCAGCGGATTGGCAGGGAACTATGGCTACACCTTC. Translation: CASGLAGNYGYTF.

This clonotype has only a few counts. The chain is built from TRBV6-5 and TRBJ2-3, with 9 nucleotides matching TRBD1. The germline V gene encodes CDR1 MNHEY and CDR2 SVGAGI. The CDR3 has 15 residues. V lost 2 bases to trimming and J lost 0 bases; unmatched junction nucleotides: 0. CDR3 residues: CASSYGTGSTDTQYF. CDR3 nucleotide sequence: TGTGCCAGCAGTTACGGGACAGGGAGCACAGATACGCAGTATTTT.

This sequence joins TRBV5-8 and TRBJ2-7; tentatively, D is TRBD1 or TRBD2 (6 bases each). The V end was cut by 4 bases, the J end by 5 bases, with 13 bases between. The germline V gene encodes CDR1 SGHTS and CDR2 YDEGEE. There are 13 residues in the CDR3. CDR3 DNA sequence: TGTGCCAGCAGCCGCCGGGGGCGAAACGAGCAGTACTTC. As protein: CASSRRGRNEQYF.

The chain links TRBV6-5 to TRBJ2-7, with TRBD1 identical over 7 bases. CDR3 length: 14 residues. Germline V gene sequence: CDR1 MNHEY, CDR2 SVGAGI. The trim removed 6 bases at V and 2 bases at J, leaving 7 bases unmatched. The CDR3 nucleotides are TGTGCCAGCAGCCGGGACAGAGATACCTACGAGCAGTACTTC. Encoded protein: CASSRDRDTYEQYF.

This chain links TRBV20-1 with TRBJ2-3; D call uncertain. V was trimmed by 0 bases and J by 2 bases, leaving 9 bases between them. Germline V gives CDR1 DFQATT, CDR2 SNEGSKA (reference sequence). This CDR3 spans 14 amino acids. The CDR3 DNA is TGCAGTGCTAGAGATCGATCGAACACAGATACGCAGTATTTT. Amino acids: CSARDRSNTDTQYF.

This clonotype was counted between two and nine times. The chain couples TRBV20-1 to TRBJ1-1, with no clear D. The germline V gene encodes CDR1 DFQATT and CDR2 SNEGSKA (reference sequence). The CDR3 sequence is 14 residues long. The V gene lost 4 bases and the J gene lost 0 bases, with 12 bases spanning the gap. This chain's CDR3 is CSAKGRTMNTEAFF. CDR3 bases: TGCAGTGCTAAAGGACGGACTATGAACACTGAAGCTTTCTTT.

The CDR3 spells CASSSGTRRDEQFF. DNA for the CDR3: TGTGCCAGCAGCTCCGGGACCCGCCGCGATGAGCAGTTCTTC. The chain combines TRBV7-2 with TRBJ2-1; D assignment may be TRBD1 or TRBD2 (5 bases each). CDR3 length: 14 amino acids. Trimming removed 4 bases from V and 8 bases from J, with 15 bases in between. Germline V lookup: CDR1 SGHTA, CDR2 FQGNSA.

There are a few counts of this clonotype. The chain's CDR3 is CSVGVLATEGEQFF. The CDR3 bases are TGCAGCGTGGGGGTACTAGCGACGGAGGGTGAGCAGTTCTTC. The V call is TRBV29-1, the J call TRBJ2-1, with 7 nucleotides matching TRBD2. Germline lookup yields CDR1 SQVTM and CDR2 ANQGSEA. This CDR3 spans 14 amino acids. After removal of 6 bases from V and 9 bases from J, the junction contained 14 bases not matched to a gene.